This record covers a single T cell receptor (beta chain). Its antigen is still unknown. Quantitative molecular-barcoded 5'-RACE generated the TCR beta libraries. TCRdb passed the 5' RACE reads through MiXCR, listing each CDR3 protein once. The sample comprises 300,000 to 400,000 distinct CDR3 sequences, 20% of which are singletons, and less than 15% rests with the top ten. This entry is derived from a study of CD8 T cells in ankylosing spondylitis. Broader study findings: Made up of about eight highly homologous variants, a TCR beta motif appeared characteristic of ankylosing spondylitis blood. Prior literature has documented some motif variants in synovial fluid and blood from reactive arthritis.

This TCR was recovered from a male donor with ankylosing spondylitis or in good health (not recorded which). Sequenced input: blood, either unsorted or a sorted T cell fraction (not recorded which).

The CDR3 DNA is TGCGCCAGCAGCCAAGAGACGGAAGGTGTAGGCGCAGATACGCAGTATTTT. Amino acids: CASSQETEGVGADTQYF. This chain joins TRBV4-1 and TRBJ2-3; the D is unclear. Trimming shortened V by 0 bases and J by 4 bases, and 17 bases separated the two germline ends. Germline V lookup: CDR1 MGHRA, CDR2 YSYEKL. This CDR3 is 17 amino acids long.